Following are 9 T cell receptor beta chains from one sample sequenced in a study of CD8 T cells in ankylosing spondylitis. TCRdb reprocessed the 5' RACE reads via MiXCR and lists one record per CDR3 protein. Of over 60,000 distinct CDR3 sequences listed, about 5% are singletons. Sample: blood, either unsorted or a sorted T cell fraction (not recorded which). These receptors all come from a male donor with ankylosing spondylitis or in good health (not recorded which).

This clonotype was seen repeatedly, ten times or more. This CDR3 reads CSARDLERGQETQYF. The DNA for the CDR3 is TGCAGTGCTAGAGACCTCGAGCGGGGTCAAGAGACCCAGTACTTC. This chain uses TRBV20-1 with TRBJ2-5, with 7 bases fitting TRBD2. The junction had 6 bases not matched to a gene; V was cut back by 0 bases and J by 2 bases. The CDR3 has 15 residues. Germline CDR1 is DFQATT and CDR2 is SNEGSKA (reference sequence).

This clonotype appeared many times. The rearrangement links TRBV11-2 to TRBJ2-7; D possibly matches TRBD1 or TRBD2 (6 bases each). The CDR3 has 15 residues. Germline V CDR1 and CDR2: SGHAT, FQNNGV. The germline V and J ends were trimmed by 5 bases and 0 bases, with 14 bases remaining between them. The CDR3 DNA reads TGTGCCAGCAGCCCCCGGGGGCCAAGCTCCTACGAGCAGTACTTC. Its protein is CASSPRGPSSYEQYF.

At least ten counts were recorded for this clonotype. J is TRBJ2-1 and V is TRBV28, with 8 bases that match TRBD1. Per the germline V gene, CDR1 is MDHEN and CDR2 is SYDVKM. The CDR3 runs to 19 residues. The V and J ends lost 5 bases and 1 base, in that order; junction bases with no gene match: 16. The DNA for the CDR3 is TGTGCCAGCAGTGGAACTCAGGGGGCGGGTGGAAGGTCCTACAATGAGCAGTTCTTC. Protein product: CASSGTQGAGGRSYNEQFF.

This clonotype was observed many times. V is TRBV7-2 and J is TRBJ2-1, with D perhaps being TRBD1 or TRBD2 (5 bases each). The CDR3 has 15 residues. V was pared by 4 bases and J by 7 bases, with 17 bases between. Germline loops: CDR1 SGHTA, CDR2 FQGNSA. The CDR3 coding sequence is TGTGCCAGCAGCTCCCTCCGGGGCAGTATGAATGAGCAGTTCTTC. Translated, it gives CASSSLRGSMNEQFF.

This clonotype was detected a few times. The CDR3 protein is CASSLSPTGQDEQYF. The CDR3 DNA is TGTGCCAGCAGCTTAAGCCCGACGGGACAGGACGAGCAGTACTTC. The genes are TRBV7-3 and TRBJ2-7, with 8 bases lining up with TRBD1. J gave up 5 bases and V 1 base, and 7 bases lay outside the gene matches. The CDR3 extends over 15 amino acids. Germline loops: CDR1 SGHTA, CDR2 FQGTGA.

This clonotype was recorded at least ten times. The chain has TRBV6-2 or TRBV6-3 and TRBJ2-1; possible D gene TRBD2, 6 bases. CDR3 size: 15 residues. The germline V and J ends were trimmed by 1 base and 2 bases, with 9 bases remaining between them. Germline CDR1 reads MNHEY; CDR2 reads SVGEGT. Written as DNA, the CDR3 is TGTGCCAGCAGTTACTTGTCGGGGGCCTACAATGAGCAGTTCTTC. It yields the protein CASSYLSGAYNEQFF.

This clonotype was counted many times. This sequence joins TRBV7-2 and TRBJ1-4, with D unresolved. In germline, CDR1 is SGHTA, CDR2 FQGNSA. V shed 2 bases and J shed 4 bases, with 8 bases lying between them. The CDR3 length is 14 residues. CDR3 protein: CASSLSWDNEKLFF. The CDR3 nucleotides are TGTGCCAGCAGCTTAAGCTGGGATAATGAAAAACTGTTTTTT.

This clonotype showed up many times. The junction differs from germline at one of its ends, possibly a read error. This rearrangement joins TRBV7-7 to TRBJ2-3, with D unresolved. The CDR3 consists of 13 residues. Germline V gene lookup returns CDR1 SSHAT and CDR2 FNYEAQ (reference sequence). The CDR3 DNA follows: TGTGCTAGCAGCTTAATTAGGGCAGATACGCAGTATTTT. It codes for CASSLIRADTQYF. The variable domain in full, with the rest retrieved from reference TRBV7-7 and TRBJ2-3, is GAGVSQSPRYKVTKRGQDVTLRCDPISSHATLYWYQQALGQGPEFLTYFNYEAQPDKSGLPSDRFSAERPEGSISTLTIQRTEQRDSAMYRCASSLIRADTQYFGPGTRLTVL.

Points on this clonotype: Given a much more abundant clone one base away, this may be a read error. The chain couples TRBV27 to TRBJ2-2; 10 nucleotides align to TRBD1. The CDR3 is 17 amino acids. Per the germline V gene, CDR1 is MNHEY and CDR2 is SMNVEV (reference sequence). The DNA for the CDR3 is TGTGCCAGCAGTCCACATCCGGGACAGGGGAACACCGGGGCGCTGTTTTTT. Its translation: CASSPHPGQGNTGALFF.